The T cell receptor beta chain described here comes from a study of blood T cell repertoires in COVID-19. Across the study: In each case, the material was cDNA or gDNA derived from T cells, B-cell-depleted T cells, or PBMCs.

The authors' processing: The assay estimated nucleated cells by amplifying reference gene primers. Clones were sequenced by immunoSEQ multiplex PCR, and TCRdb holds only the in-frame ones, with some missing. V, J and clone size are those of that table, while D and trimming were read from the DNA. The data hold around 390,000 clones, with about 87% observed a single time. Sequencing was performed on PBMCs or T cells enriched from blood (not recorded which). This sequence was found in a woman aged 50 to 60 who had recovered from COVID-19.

Here the CDR3 DNA reads TGTGCCAGCACCCGACCGCGGACAGGGGCGACCTACGAGCAGTACTTC. As protein: CASTRPRTGATYEQYF. This chain links TRBV28 with TRBJ2-7, with 9 bases fitting TRBD1. This CDR3 has 16 amino acids. Germline-derived CDR1 and CDR2 are MDHEN and SYDVKM. V dropped 7 bases and J dropped 2; count of bases not matched to a gene: 12.